The present T cell receptor beta chain was sequenced within a study of Graves' ophthalmopathy and Graves' hyperthyroidism. Trimming took 4 bases from V and 8 from J; bases not matched to a gene: 12. The CDR3 is 18 residues long. Germline V gene sequence: CDR1 SGHAT, CDR2 FQDESV (reference sequence). This clonotype was seen many times. Its antigen is unidentified. The authors amplified TCR beta CDR3 regions, and they did so from RNA transcripts for repertoire sequencing. HTBI primers were employed in first-round RT-PCR, then a second-round multiplex PCR followed. TCRdb analysed the multiplex PCR reads with MiXCR anew, one entry per CDR3 protein. The profile shows roughly 400,000 distinct CDR3 sequences, 15% to 20% of them singletons. Findings and limits, study-wide: Most thyroid-expanded clonotypes exceeding 0.001 frequency were also found in blood. For separating ophthalmopathy from stable hyperthyroidism, a 13-signature model gave around 86% sensitivity and 80% to 84% specificity.

Sequencing was carried out using peripheral blood. The chain carries TRBV11-1 and TRBJ1-6; 12 bases agree with TRBD1. This TCR derives from a woman aged 18 to 35 with Graves' ophthalmopathy. The CDR3 DNA sequence: TGTGCCAGCAGCTCACCTCCGGGACAGGGGGCTACGGATTCACCCCTCCACTTT. Its protein is CASSSPPGQGATDSPLHF.